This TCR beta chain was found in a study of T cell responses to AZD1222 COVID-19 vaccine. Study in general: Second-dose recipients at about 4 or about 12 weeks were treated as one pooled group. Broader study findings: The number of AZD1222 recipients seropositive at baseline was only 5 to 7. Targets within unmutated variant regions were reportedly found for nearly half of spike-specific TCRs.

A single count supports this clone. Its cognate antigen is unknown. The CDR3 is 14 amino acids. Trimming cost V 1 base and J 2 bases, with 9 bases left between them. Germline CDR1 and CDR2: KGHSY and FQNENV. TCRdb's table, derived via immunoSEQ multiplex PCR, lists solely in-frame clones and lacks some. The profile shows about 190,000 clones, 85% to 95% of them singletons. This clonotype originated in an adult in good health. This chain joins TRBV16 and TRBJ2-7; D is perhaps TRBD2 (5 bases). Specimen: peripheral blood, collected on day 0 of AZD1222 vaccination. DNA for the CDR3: TGTGCCAGCAGCCAATTTAGCGATCCCTACGAGCAGTACTTC. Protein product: CASSQFSDPYEQYF.